The sequence of this T cell receptor beta chain was determined in a study of beta chain features in type 1 diabetes. The CDR3 is 11 residues long. V was pared by 0 bases and J by 5 bases, with 2 bases between. Germline CDR1 reads SEHNR; CDR2 reads FQNEAQ (reference sequence). Study conclusions and caveats: Moderate yet significant TCRB CDR3 shortening was seen in Type 1 diabetes patients in all four CD4+ subsets.

Sequenced material consisted of expressed TCRB transcripts (all of the isolated RNA was reverse transcribed). The data were produced by immunoSEQ multiplex PCR, yet TCRdb's version contains in-frame clones alone and is incomplete. The sample yields more than 300,000 clones, around 9% seen once. Blood was collected once per donor into heparin, averaging about 116 mL. Concerning this clone itself: Its target is unknown.

The V and J genes are TRBV7-9 and TRBJ2-7; D not resolved. The sequence was obtained from a man aged 30 to 45 with type 1 diabetes. What was sequenced was central memory CD4+ T cells from blood. The CDR3 spells CASSLANEQYF. The CDR3, as DNA: TGTGCCAGCAGCTTAGCGAACGAGCAGTACTTC. Filled out from reference TRBV7-9 and TRBJ2-7, the complete variable domain reads DTGVSQNPRHKITKRGQNVTFRCDPISEHNRLYWYRQTLGQGPEFLTYFQNEAQLEKSRLLSDRFSAERPKGSFSTLEIQRTEQGDSAMYLCASSLANEQYFGPGTRLTVT.